These 10 T cell receptor beta chains share one sample of origin, sequenced in a study of control samples from healthy donors and cancer patients. TCRdb keeps only in-frame clones here, not all; method: immunoSEQ multiplex PCR. The sample holds roughly 400,000 clones, about 93% seen once. Input material: PBMCs. The origin of the receptors is a man aged 35 to 55 with head and neck cancer.

V is TRBV5-1 and J is TRBJ2-5; 7 positions match TRBD1. Germline values: CDR1 SGHRS, CDR2 YFSETQ. The CDR3 totals 14 residues. Losses at the gene ends were 4 bases for V and 4 bases for J; bases not matched to a gene: 7. Here the CDR3 reads CASSPPDRLETQYF. The CDR3 DNA is TGCGCCAGCAGCCCCCCGGACAGGCTAGAGACCCAGTACTTC.

V gene TRBV5-4 combines with J gene TRBJ2-3; D is perhaps TRBD2 (5 bases). Germline V gene data show CDR1 as SGHNT and CDR2 as YYREEE (reference sequence). The CDR3 length is 16 residues. V shed 2 bases and J shed 0 bases, with 13 bases lying between them. The CDR3 DNA sequence: TGTGCCAGCAGCTTACATACGGGCGGGAGCACAGATACGCAGTATTTT. Residues: CASSLHTGGSTDTQYF.

V gene TRBV5-1 combines with J gene TRBJ2-5; D may match TRBD1 or TRBD2 (6 bases each). V dropped 4 bases and J dropped 1 base, with 20 bases sitting between them. CDR1 and CDR2 (germline): SGHRS, YFSETQ. The CDR3 consists of 17 residues. The CDR3 DNA sequence: TGCGCCAGCAGCACCCGAGGGGGGTTTGAGGCCCAAGAGACCCAGTACTTC. Amino acids: CASSTRGGFEAQETQYF.

The chain employs TRBV7-8 and TRBJ2-3, with D perhaps TRBD1 (5 bases). The CDR3 totals 14 residues. Per germline, CDR1 SGHVS and CDR2 FQNEAQ. Trimming shortened V by 6 bases and J by 2 bases, and 12 bases separated the two germline ends. CDR3 sequence (DNA): TGTGCCAGCAGTCTCGCAGGGTTCACAGATACGCAGTATTTT. This codes for CASSLAGFTDTQYF.

For the CDR3, the DNA is TGTGCCAGCAGCGTGGGACAGGGTGGATACGAGCAGTACTTC. Translated, it gives CASSVGQGGYEQYF. The V and J genes are TRBV11-2 and TRBJ2-7, with 9 bases lining up with TRBD1. Trimming took 5 bases from V and 4 from J; bases not matched to a gene: 6. CDR1 is SGHAT, CDR2 FQNNGV, per germline. The CDR3 is made up of 14 amino acids.

J is TRBJ2-5 and V is TRBV19, with 8 bases that match TRBD1. The germline CDR1 and CDR2 sequences are LNHDA and SQIVND (reference sequence). V was pared by 6 bases and J by 2 bases, with 8 bases of the junction left unmatched. The CDR3 is 15 amino acids. CDR3 DNA sequence: TGTGCCAGTAGACCAGACAGGGGAGTGCAAGAGACCCAGTACTTC. It codes for CASRPDRGVQETQYF.

For the CDR3, the DNA is TGTGCCAGCAGTTTCAGTGAGGGCACAGATACGCAGTATTTT. Protein sequence: CASSFSEGTDTQYF. The chain employs TRBV28 and TRBJ2-3; D not resolved. Between the trimmed V and J ends, which lost 3 bases and 1 base, there was a span of 8 bases. Looked up from germline, CDR1 is MDHEN and CDR2 is SYDVKM. CDR3 size: 14 residues.

The sample holds one count of this clone. The rearrangement joins TRBV29-1 to TRBJ2-7, with 8 bases fitting TRBD1. Looked up from germline, CDR1 is SQVTM and CDR2 is ANQGSEA. This CDR3 has 18 amino acids. Unmatched junction bases numbered 17, after V lost 0 bases and J lost 4 bases. The CDR3 nucleotides are TGCAGCGTTGAAGAGGAAGTCGGACAGGGTCAATCGGAATACGAGCAGTACTTC. Residues: CSVEEEVGQGQSEYEQYF.

V gene TRBV6-2 or TRBV6-3 combines with J gene TRBJ2-1, with D perhaps TRBD2 (6 bases). V shed 4 bases and J shed 1 base, with 20 bases lying between them. This CDR3 has 18 residues. The germline V gene has CDR1 MNHEY and CDR2 SVGEGT. The DNA for the CDR3 is TGTGCCAGCAGTTCCATTCGGTTAGGGCGGGGATCCTACAATGAGCAGTTCTTC. As protein: CASSSIRLGRGSYNEQFF.

The rearrangement links TRBV7-6 to TRBJ2-7, with 8 bases that match TRBD1. The CDR3 contains 16 residues. Germline CDR1 SGHVS, CDR2 FNYEAQ. J gave up 5 bases and V 7 bases, and 16 bases lay outside the gene matches. CDR3 DNA sequence: TGTGCCAGCAACAACCGAGGGCAGGGGGCGTCCGACGAGCAGTACTTC. As protein: CASNNRGQGASDEQYF.